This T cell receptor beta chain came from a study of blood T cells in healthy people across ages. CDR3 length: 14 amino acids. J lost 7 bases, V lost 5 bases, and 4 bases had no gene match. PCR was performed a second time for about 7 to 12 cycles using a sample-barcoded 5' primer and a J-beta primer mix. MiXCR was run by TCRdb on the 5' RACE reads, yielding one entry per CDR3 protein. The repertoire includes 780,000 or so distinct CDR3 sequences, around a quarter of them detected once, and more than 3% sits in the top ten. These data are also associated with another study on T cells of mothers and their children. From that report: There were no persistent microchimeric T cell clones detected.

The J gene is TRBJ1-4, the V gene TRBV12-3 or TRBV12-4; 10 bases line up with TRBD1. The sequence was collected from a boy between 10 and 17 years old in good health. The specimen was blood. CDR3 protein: CASSPRDRGEKLFF. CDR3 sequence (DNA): TGTGCCAGCAGTCCCCGGGACAGGGGTGAAAAACTGTTTTTT.